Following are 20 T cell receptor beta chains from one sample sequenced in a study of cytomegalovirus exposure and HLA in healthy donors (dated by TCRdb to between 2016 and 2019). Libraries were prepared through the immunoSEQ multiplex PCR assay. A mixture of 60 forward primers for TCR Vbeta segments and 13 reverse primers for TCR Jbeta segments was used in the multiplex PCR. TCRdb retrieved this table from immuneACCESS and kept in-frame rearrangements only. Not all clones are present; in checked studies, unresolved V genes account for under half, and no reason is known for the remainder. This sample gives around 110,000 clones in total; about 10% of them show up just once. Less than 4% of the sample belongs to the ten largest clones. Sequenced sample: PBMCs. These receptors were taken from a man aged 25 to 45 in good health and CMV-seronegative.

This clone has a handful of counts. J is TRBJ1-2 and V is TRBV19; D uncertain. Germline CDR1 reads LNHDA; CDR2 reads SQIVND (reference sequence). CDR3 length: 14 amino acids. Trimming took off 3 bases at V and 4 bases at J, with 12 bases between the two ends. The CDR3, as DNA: TGTGCCAGTAGTATTGACGGGGAAACCTATGGCTACACCTTC. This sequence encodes CASSIDGETYGYTF.

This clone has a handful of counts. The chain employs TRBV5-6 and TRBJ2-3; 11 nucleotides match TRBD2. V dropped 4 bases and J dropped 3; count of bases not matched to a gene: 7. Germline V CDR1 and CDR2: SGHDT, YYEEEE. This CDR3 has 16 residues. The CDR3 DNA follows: TGTGCCAGCAGCCCGGGTTCTAGCGGGAGGACAGATACGCAGTATTTT. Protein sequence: CASSPGSSGRTDTQYF.

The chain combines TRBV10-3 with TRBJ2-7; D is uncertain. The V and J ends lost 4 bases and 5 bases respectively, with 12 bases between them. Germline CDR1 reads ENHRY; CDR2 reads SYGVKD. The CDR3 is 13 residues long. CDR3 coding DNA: TGTGCCATCAGTGTGGTCCAGGCAAACGAGCAGTACTTC. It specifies CAISVVQANEQYF.

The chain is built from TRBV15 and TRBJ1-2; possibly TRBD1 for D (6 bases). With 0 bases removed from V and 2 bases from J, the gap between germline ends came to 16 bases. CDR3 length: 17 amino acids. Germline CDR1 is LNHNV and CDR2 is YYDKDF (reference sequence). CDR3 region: CATSRERGGVKNYGYTF. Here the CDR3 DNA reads TGTGCCACCAGCAGAGAGAGGGGGGGGGTAAAGAACTATGGCTACACCTTC.

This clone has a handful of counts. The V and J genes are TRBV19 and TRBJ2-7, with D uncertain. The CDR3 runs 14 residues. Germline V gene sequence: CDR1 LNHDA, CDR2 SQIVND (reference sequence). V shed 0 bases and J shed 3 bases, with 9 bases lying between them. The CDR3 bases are TGTGCCAGTAGTATAGAAGCCAGGTACTACGAGCAGTACTTC. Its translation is CASSIEARYYEQYF.

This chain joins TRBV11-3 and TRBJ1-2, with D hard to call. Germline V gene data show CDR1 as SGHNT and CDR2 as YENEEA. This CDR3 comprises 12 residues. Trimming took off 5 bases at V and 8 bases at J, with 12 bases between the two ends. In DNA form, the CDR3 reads TGTGCCAGCAGCCTAAGTGCCGGGGGCTACACCTTC. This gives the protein CASSLSAGGYTF.

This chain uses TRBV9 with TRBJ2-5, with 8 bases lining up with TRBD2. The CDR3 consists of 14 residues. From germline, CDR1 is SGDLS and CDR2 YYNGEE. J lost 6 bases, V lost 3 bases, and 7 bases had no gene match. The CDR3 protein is CASSEGTRSQTQYF. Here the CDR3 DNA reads TGTGCCAGCAGCGAGGGGACTAGATCGCAGACCCAGTACTTC.

Here the CDR3 DNA reads TGTGCCATCAGGACAGGGGACTATGGCTACACCTTC. Its translation is CAIRTGDYGYTF. The chain has TRBV10-3 and TRBJ1-2; TRBD1 matches at 8 bases. V was pared by 6 bases and J by 3 bases, with 0 bases of the junction left unmatched. This CDR3 has 12 residues. From germline, CDR1 is ENHRY and CDR2 SYGVKD.

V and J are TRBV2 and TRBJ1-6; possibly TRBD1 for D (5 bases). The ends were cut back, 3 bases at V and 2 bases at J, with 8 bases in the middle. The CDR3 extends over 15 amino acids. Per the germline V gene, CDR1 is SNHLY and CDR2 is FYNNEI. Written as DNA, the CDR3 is TGTGCCAGCAGTGAGGGGGGAGCCTATAATTCACCCCTCCACTTT. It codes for CASSEGGAYNSPLHF.

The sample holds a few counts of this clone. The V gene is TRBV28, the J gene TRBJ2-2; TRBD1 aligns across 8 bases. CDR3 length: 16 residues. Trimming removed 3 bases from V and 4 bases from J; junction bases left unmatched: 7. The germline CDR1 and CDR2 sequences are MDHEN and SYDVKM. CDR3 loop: CASSFPRTGRTGELFF. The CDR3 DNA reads TGTGCCAGCAGTTTCCCCCGGACAGGGCGCACCGGGGAGCTGTTTTTT.

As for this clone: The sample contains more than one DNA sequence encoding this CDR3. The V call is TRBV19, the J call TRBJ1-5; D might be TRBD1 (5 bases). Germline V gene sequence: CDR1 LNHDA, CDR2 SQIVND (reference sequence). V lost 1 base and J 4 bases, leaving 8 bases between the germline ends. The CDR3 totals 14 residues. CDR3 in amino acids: CASSIVGGNQPQHF. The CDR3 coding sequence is TGTGCCAGTAGTATAGTGGGGGGGAATCAGCCCCAGCATTTT. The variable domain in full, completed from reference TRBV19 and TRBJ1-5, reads DGGITQSPKYLFRKEGQNVTLSCEQNLNHDAMYWYRQDPGQGLRLIYYSQIVNDFQKGDIAEGYSVSREKKESFPLTVTSAQKNPTAFYLCASSIVGGNQPQHFGDGTRLSIL.

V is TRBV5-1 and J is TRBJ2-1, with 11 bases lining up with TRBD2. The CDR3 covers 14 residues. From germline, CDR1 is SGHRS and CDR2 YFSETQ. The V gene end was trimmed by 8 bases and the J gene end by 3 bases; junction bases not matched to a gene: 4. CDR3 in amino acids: CASKTSGDYNEQFF. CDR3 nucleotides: TGCGCCAGTAAGACTAGCGGGGACTACAATGAGCAGTTCTTC.

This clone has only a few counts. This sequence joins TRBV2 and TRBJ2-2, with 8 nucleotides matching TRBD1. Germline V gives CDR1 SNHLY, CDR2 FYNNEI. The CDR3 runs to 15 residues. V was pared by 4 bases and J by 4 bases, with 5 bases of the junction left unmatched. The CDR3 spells CASSVETGVTGELFF. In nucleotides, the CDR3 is TGTGCCAGCAGTGTGGAGACAGGGGTCACCGGGGAGCTGTTTTTT.

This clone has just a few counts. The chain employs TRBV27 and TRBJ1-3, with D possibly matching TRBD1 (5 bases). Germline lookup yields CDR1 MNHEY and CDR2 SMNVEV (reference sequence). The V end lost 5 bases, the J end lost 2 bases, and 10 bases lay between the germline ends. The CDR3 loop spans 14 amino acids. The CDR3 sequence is CASSEWGAGNTIYF. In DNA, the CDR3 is TGTGCCAGCAGTGAATGGGGGGCTGGAAACACCATATATTTT.

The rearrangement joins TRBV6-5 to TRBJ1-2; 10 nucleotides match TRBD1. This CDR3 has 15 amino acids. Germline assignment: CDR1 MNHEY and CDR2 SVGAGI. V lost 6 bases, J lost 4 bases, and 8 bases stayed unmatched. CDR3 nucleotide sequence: TGTGCCAGCAGCCCGGGACAGGGGAGAGGCTATGGCTACACCTTC. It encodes CASSPGQGRGYGYTF.

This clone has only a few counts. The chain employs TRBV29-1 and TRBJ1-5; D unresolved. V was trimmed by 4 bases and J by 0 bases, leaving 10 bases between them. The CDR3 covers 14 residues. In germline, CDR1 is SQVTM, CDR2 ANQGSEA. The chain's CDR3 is CSVVPENSNQPQHF. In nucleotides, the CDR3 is TGCAGCGTTGTGCCAGAAAATAGCAATCAGCCCCAGCATTTT.

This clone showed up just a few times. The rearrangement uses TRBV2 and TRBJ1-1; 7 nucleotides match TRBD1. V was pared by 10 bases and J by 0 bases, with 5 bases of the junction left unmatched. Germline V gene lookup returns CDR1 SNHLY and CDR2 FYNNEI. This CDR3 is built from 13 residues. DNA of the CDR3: TGTGCCACCCGGGACAGCCTGAACACTGAAGCTTTCTTT. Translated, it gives CATRDSLNTEAFF.

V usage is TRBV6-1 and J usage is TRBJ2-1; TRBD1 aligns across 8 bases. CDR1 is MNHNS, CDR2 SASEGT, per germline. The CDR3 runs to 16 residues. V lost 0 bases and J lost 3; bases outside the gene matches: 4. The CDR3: CASSEAETGVYNEQFF. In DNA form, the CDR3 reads TGTGCCAGCAGTGAAGCTGAGACAGGGGTCTACAATGAGCAGTTCTTC.

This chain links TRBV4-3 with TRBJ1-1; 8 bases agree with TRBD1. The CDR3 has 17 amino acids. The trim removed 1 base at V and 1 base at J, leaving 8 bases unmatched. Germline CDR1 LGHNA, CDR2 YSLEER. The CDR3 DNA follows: TGCGCCAGCAGCCAAGTTGGGGGCAGGGGGCGGAACACTGAAGCTTTCTTT. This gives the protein CASSQVGGRGRNTEAFF.

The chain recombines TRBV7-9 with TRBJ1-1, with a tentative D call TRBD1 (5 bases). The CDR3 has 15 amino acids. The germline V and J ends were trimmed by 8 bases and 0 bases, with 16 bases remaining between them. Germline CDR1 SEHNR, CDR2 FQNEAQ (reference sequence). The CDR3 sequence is CASGGKWEVNTEAFF. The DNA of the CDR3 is TGTGCCAGCGGGGGGAAATGGGAGGTGAACACTGAAGCTTTCTTT.